This T cell receptor beta chain derives from a study of human T cells and chemical hapten exposure. Time point specified: pre-sensitization, week 0. Treatment described: therapeutic diphenylcyclopropenone sensitization with weekly scalp DPC. Original handling: Sequenced samples showed a median of around 100,000 TCRs each, with counts running from approximately 21,000 to 630,000. TCRdb re-derived calls from the RACE reads in MiXCR, one entry per CDR3 protein. In this record, the V and J calls reflect TCRdb's handling and not the investigators' own analysis. The sample shows 300,000 to 400,000 distinct CDR3 sequences, 5.1% of them seen only once. CDR1 SGHRS and CDR2 YFSETQ come from the germline V gene. Germline trimming cut 4 bases from V and 3 bases from J; bases unmatched to any gene: 9. The CDR3 spans 15 residues. This clonotype was observed a handful of times.

The chain employs TRBV5-1 and TRBJ1-2, with 7 bases identical to TRBD1. This material consisted of whole blood, taken in connection with sensitization to the hapten diphenylcyclopropenone (DPC). The receptor comes from a woman aged 45-59 years with alopecia areata. Some clones in this sample may be carry-over from other donors' samples. The chain's CDR3 is CASSLLPGTDYGYTF. CDR3 nucleotide sequence: TGCGCCAGCAGCCTACTGCCCGGGACAGACTATGGCTACACCTTC.